The rows below give T cell receptor beta chains drawn from one sample of a study of shared clonotypes between healthy human individuals. TCRdb's copy holds only in-frame clones and misses some; the assay was immunoSEQ multiplex PCR. The repertoire holds a few hundred thousand clones, with 70% to 80% as singletons. Sequences were obtained from PBMCs. All receptors derive from a woman between 40 and 50 years old in good health. Some clones in this sample may be carry-over from other donors' samples. CDR3s include the opening cysteine and the closing phenylalanine or tryptophan. The D gene is left open where the match is weak. Size values are once, few and many counts, or a class for expanded clones, and some rows have none.

abundance | j_gene | d_gene | v_gene | CDR3nt | CDR3aa
. | TRBJ2-1 | . | TRBV21-1 | TGTGCCAGCAGCAAAACCGGACAGTCGTCCTACAATGAGCAGTTCTTC | CASSKTGQSSYNEQFF
many | TRBJ2-2 | . | TRBV30 | TGTGCCTGGAGTAGGGGATATGGGACCGGGGAGCTGTTTTTT | CAWSRGYGTGELFF
. | TRBJ2-3 | TRBD2 | TRBV4-2 | TGTGCCAGCAGCCAAGAGTTTGAGCGACTAGCCATCACAGATACGCAGTATTTT | CASSQEFERLAITDTQYF
. | TRBJ2-1 | . | TRBV28 | TGTGCCAGCAGTCGACTGTCTACGTACAATGAGCAGTTCTTC | CASSRLSTYNEQFF
. | TRBJ2-1 | . | TRBV27 | TGTGCCAGCAGTTTATCGAAGTTGGGGGACAACAATGAGCAGTTCTTC | CASSLSKLGDNNEQFF
. | TRBJ1-2 | . | TRBV7-2 | TGTGCCAGCAGCTCGCCAACAAGACCGGGCTATGGCTACACCTTC | CASSSPTRPGYGYTF
. | TRBJ2-2 | TRBD1 | TRBV27 | TGTGCCAGCAGTTTAAGACAGGGCACCGGGGAGCTGTTTTTT | CASSLRQGTGELFF
. | TRBJ1-1 | . | TRBV6-5 | TGTGCCAGCAGTTACTCGAAGGGCTTGATGACTGAAGCTTTCTTT | CASSYSKGLMTEAFF
few | TRBJ1-2 | . | TRBV2 | TGTGCCAGCAGGGATGGAGGCTACACCTTC | CASRDGGYTF
. | TRBJ2-4 | . | TRBV9 | TGTGCCAGCAGCCCGAGAGGGAAAAACATTCAGTACTTC | CASSPRGKNIQYF
. | TRBJ2-5 | TRBD2 | TRBV5-4 | TGTGCCAGCAGCTTTTCCAGCGGGAGGGCAGAGACCCAGTACTTC | CASSFSSGRAETQYF
. | TRBJ1-5 | . | TRBV19 | TGTGCCAGTAGTAGCCTTGCGGACAATAGCAATCAGCCCCAGCATTTT | CASSSLADNSNQPQHF
. | TRBJ2-6 | . | TRBV5-6 | TGTGCCAGCAGCTGGGGGGGACAGCGGATCTCTGGGGCCAACGTCCTGACTTTC | CASSWGGQRISGANVLTF
. | TRBJ2-7 | . | TRBV30 | TGTGCCTGGAGCGCTGACAGGGAGGTCGCCTACGAGCAGTACTTC | CAWSADREVAYEQYF
few | TRBJ2-2 | . | TRBV10-3 | TGTGCCATCAGTGAGCCGAGGCGCCTTCACAACACCGGGGAGCTGTTTTTT | CAISEPRRLHNTGELFF
. | TRBJ2-3 | . | TRBV11-2 | TGTGCCAGCAGCTTAGAGGCTAGCTGGGATACGCAGTATTTT | CASSLEASWDTQYF
. | TRBJ2-1 | . | TRBV29-1 | TGCAGCGCTGGTTCGGTGTCCTACAATGAGCAGTTCTTC | CSAGSVSYNEQFF
. | TRBJ1-2 | . | TRBV6-1 | TGTGCCAGCAGTGAAGCGGCAGATTACTATGGCTACACCTTC | CASSEAADYYGYTF
. | TRBJ1-2 | . | TRBV5-1 | TGCGCCAGCAGCTTGGCCAGCCGGATTTATGGCTACACCTTC | CASSLASRIYGYTF
once | TRBJ2-7 | . | TRBV28 | TGTGCCAGCAGTTTTGGGCCCTGGATATCCTACGAGCAGTACTTC | CASSFGPWISYEQYF
. | TRBJ1-4 | . | TRBV30 | TGTGCCTGGAGTGTTTTAACTAATGAAAAACTGTTTTTT | CAWSVLTNEKLFF
many | TRBJ2-2 | . | TRBV5-1 | TGCGCCAGAGGGTGGCGGGACTGTACCGGGGAGCTGTTTTTT | CARGWRDCTGELFF
. | TRBJ1-6 | TRBD1 | TRBV27 | TGTGCCAGCCGGTCTACAGGGGTATCCTATAATTCACCCCTCCACTTT | CASRSTGVSYNSPLHF
. | TRBJ1-5 | TRBD1 | TRBV7-9 | TGTGCCAGCAGCTTTCCCCGACAGGGAAATAGCAATCAGCCCCAGCATTTT | CASSFPRQGNSNQPQHF
once | TRBJ2-1 | TRBD2 | TRBV29-1 | TGCAGCGTTGTTAGCGGGCGGGAGTCGGGCAATGAGCAGTTCTTC | CSVVSGRESGNEQFF
. | TRBJ2-3 | . | TRBV28 | TGTGCCAGCAGTTGGGATGGAGTAGCGGGCACAGATACGCAGTATTTT | CASSWDGVAGTDTQYF
. | TRBJ1-2 | . | TRBV5-5 | TGTGCCAGCAGCTTGGTTCCGGAGAACTATGGCTACACCTTC | CASSLVPENYGYTF
. | TRBJ1-1 | TRBD1 | TRBV4-1 | TGCGCCAGCAGCAATGACAGGGGCGGCTCCGGAGCTTTCTTT | CASSNDRGGSGAFF
medium-sized | TRBJ2-1 | TRBD2 | TRBV4-1 | TGCGCCAGCAGCCAAGAGACTAGCGGCTCCTACAATGAGCAGTTCTTC | CASSQETSGSYNEQFF
. | TRBJ2-7 | TRBD2 | TRBV5-6 | TGTGCCAGCAGCTTCGGTCTAGCGGGAGGGCCCAGGAACGAGCAGTACTTC | CASSFGLAGGPRNEQYF
. | TRBJ2-3 | TRBD2 | TRBV11-2 | TGTGCCAGCAGCTTAGTCCTAGCGGGAGTAACAGATACGCAGTATTTT | CASSLVLAGVTDTQYF
. | TRBJ2-3 | TRBD2 | TRBV2 | TGTGCCAGCAGTGAAGCGGGAGGTAGCGGGTGGATTGGAGGTGCGCAGTATTTT | CASSEAGGSGWIGGAQYF
. | TRBJ1-4 | . | TRBV4-3 | TGCGCCAGCAGCCAAGTAGGGGACGAAAAACTGTTTTTT | CASSQVGDEKLFF
. | TRBJ2-7 | . | TRBV7-6 | TGTGCCAGCAGTCGGCCCAGCGGAGACAGCTCCTACGAGCAGTACTTC | CASSRPSGDSSYEQYF
. | TRBJ2-5 | TRBD1 | TRBV6-4 | TGTGCCAGCACCCACTGGGACAGAGAAGAGACCCAGTACTTC | CASTHWDREETQYF
. | TRBJ1-2 | . | TRBV5-1 | TGCGCCAGCAGCTTAGTGCGTCCCCCAGGACACTACGGCTACACCTTC | CASSLVRPPGHYGYTF